This entry lists 16 T cell receptor beta chains sequenced from one sample in a study of blood T cell repertoires in COVID-19. Here immunoSEQ multiplex PCR was the method, and the copy in TCRdb shows in-frame clones only, minus some. The sample has roughly 400,000 clones, more than 80% seen once. The sequenced material came from PBMCs or T cells enriched from blood (not recorded which). The origin of the receptors is a man aged 30-40 years who had recovered from COVID-19.

This chain connects TRBV5-5 to TRBJ2-2; no clear D. Germline CDR1 reads SGHKS; CDR2 reads YYEKEE (reference sequence). The V gene lost 4 bases and the J gene lost 4 bases, with 8 bases spanning the gap. The length of the CDR3 is 13 residues. The CDR3 DNA follows: TGTGCCAGCAGCCCTAATCCCACCGGGGAGCTGTTTTTT. This translates into CASSPNPTGELFF.

V and J are TRBV6-4 and TRBJ2-3; TRBD2 aligns across 7 bases. CDR1 and CDR2 from the germline V gene are MRHNA and SNTAGT. The CDR3 loop spans 16 amino acids. The ends lost 5 bases at V and 2 bases at J; junction bases unmatched: 10. The CDR3 DNA follows: TGTGCCAGCAGTCCCATACCCAGCGGGGCCACAGATACGCAGTATTTT. This encodes CASSPIPSGATDTQYF.

The rearrangement uses TRBV25-1 and TRBJ2-1; TRBD2 aligns across 15 bases. The junction had 1 base not matched to a gene; V was cut back by 3 bases and J by 7 bases. Germline V gene lookup returns CDR1 MGHDK and CDR2 SYGVNS. The CDR3 is 15 residues long. CDR3 protein: CASSEGLAGGNEQFF. The CDR3 region has the DNA TGTGCCAGCAGTGAGGGACTAGCGGGAGGAAATGAGCAGTTCTTC.

V is TRBV9 and J is TRBJ2-7; 11 bases agree with TRBD2. CDR1 is SGDLS, CDR2 YYNGEE, per germline. The CDR3 runs 14 residues. V dropped 1 base and J dropped 4; count of bases not matched to a gene: 1. CDR3 sequence (DNA): TGTGCCAGCAGCGTAACTAGCGGGAGTTACGAGCAGTACTTC. Its translation: CASSVTSGSYEQYF. Based on the CDR3 plus reference TRBV9 and TRBJ2-7, the full variable domain is DSGVTQTPKHLITATGQRVTLRCSPRSGDLSVYWYQQSLDQGLQFLIQYYNGEERAKGNILERFSAQQFPDLHSELNLSSLELGDSALYFCASSVTSGSYEQYFGPGTRLTVT.

V is TRBV19 and J is TRBJ1-1; D not certain. CDR3 length: 14 residues. Germline assignment: CDR1 LNHDA and CDR2 SQIVND (reference sequence). The V end lost 0 bases, the J end lost 3 bases, and 8 bases lay between the germline ends. The CDR3 reads CASSIDDGYTEAFF. The CDR3 nucleotides are TGTGCCAGTAGTATAGATGACGGGTACACTGAAGCTTTCTTT.

This clone has only one observation. The chain uses TRBV19 and TRBJ1-1; TRBD1 might be the D (5 bases). The V and J ends lost 1 base and 5 bases respectively, with 11 bases between them. This CDR3 is 14 amino acids long. The germline CDR1 and CDR2 sequences are LNHDA and SQIVND (reference sequence). In nucleotides, the CDR3 is TGTGCCAGTAGTATAGGGAGGGAGGGGACTGAAGCTTTCTTT. Its protein product is CASSIGREGTEAFF.

The J gene is TRBJ2-1, the V gene TRBV5-1; perhaps TRBD2 as D (5 bases). The V gene's germline CDR1 is SGHRS and CDR2 YFSETQ. This CDR3 contains 15 residues. The V and J ends lost 0 bases and 1 base respectively, with 8 bases between them. Here the CDR3 reads CASSLGGHSYNEQFF. CDR3 nucleotides: TGCGCCAGCAGCTTGGGAGGGCATTCCTACAATGAGCAGTTCTTC.

V is TRBV28 and J is TRBJ2-7, with a weak D call TRBD2 (6 bases). The CDR3 spans 14 residues. CDR1 and CDR2 (germline): MDHEN, SYDVKM. V was shortened by 6 bases and J by 2 bases, with 14 bases between the two germline ends. The CDR3 loop reads CASRGEDPAYEQYF. The CDR3 region has the DNA TGTGCCAGCAGGGGGGAGGACCCAGCCTACGAGCAGTACTTC.

The rearrangement links TRBV21-1 to TRBJ1-2; the table's D gene call, TRBD1, was not cross checked with the DNA. TRBV21-1 is a known pseudogene. The CDR3 runs 12 residues. CDR3 in amino acids: CASDSLYVGYTF. The CDR3 nucleotides read TGTGCCAGCGACAGCCTCTACGTTGGCTACACCTTC.

The CDR3 is CASSPGTGPYEQYF. The CDR3 region has the DNA TGTGCCAGCTCACCGGGGACAGGTCCTTACGAGCAGTACTTC. This rearrangement joins TRBV18 to TRBJ2-7; 8 bases agree with TRBD1. The germline V gene has CDR1 KGHSH and CDR2 LQKENI. V trimming: 3 bases; J trimming: 4 bases; junction bases outside the gene matches: 5. The CDR3 totals 14 residues.

CDR3 sequence: CATSDQTSTDTQYF. In DNA form, the CDR3 reads TGTGCCACCAGTGACCAGACTAGCACAGATACGCAGTATTTT. The V gene is TRBV24-1, the J gene TRBJ2-3; D gene ambiguous. Trimming removed 4 bases from V and 0 bases from J, with 7 bases in between. Germline V gene lookup returns CDR1 KGHDR and CDR2 SFDVKD. There are 14 residues in the CDR3.

This chain joins TRBV5-1 and TRBJ1-1, with 8 positions matching TRBD1. J gave up 4 bases and V 4 bases, and 6 bases lay outside the gene matches. Germline assignment: CDR1 SGHRS and CDR2 YFSETQ. This CDR3 region has 14 residues. CDR3 coding DNA: TGCGCCAGCAGCGTGGGACAGGCGGCCACTGAAGCTTTCTTT. Protein: CASSVGQAATEAFF.

The V call is TRBV7-8, the J call TRBJ2-7, with D possibly matching TRBD2 (6 bases). The CDR3 consists of 15 residues. V shed 5 bases and J shed 0 bases, with 14 bases lying between them. CDR1 is SGHVS, CDR2 FQNEAQ, per germline. The CDR3 is CASSLGLLNSYEQYF. Here the CDR3 DNA reads TGTGCCAGCAGCCTGGGACTTCTAAACTCCTACGAGCAGTACTTC.

CDR3 amino acids: CAWNTGGYGYTF. The CDR3 coding sequence is TGTGCCTGGAATACAGGGGGCTATGGCTACACCTTC. The gene calls are TRBV30 and TRBJ1-2; 8 bases map to TRBD1. The CDR3 is 12 amino acids. The V and J ends lost 4 bases and 4 bases, in that order; junction bases with no gene match: 2. Germline values: CDR1 GTSNPN, CDR2 SVGIG (reference sequence).

The rearrangement joins TRBV6-5 to TRBJ2-7; D might be TRBD1 (5 bases). Germline CDR1 is MNHEY and CDR2 is SVGAGI. This CDR3 region has 13 residues. V was trimmed by 6 bases and J by 3 bases, leaving 12 bases between them. Written as DNA, the CDR3 is TGTGCCAGCAGCCCGACAGCCCTCTACGAGCAGTACTTC. It translates to CASSPTALYEQYF.

The sample holds one count of this clone. The rearrangement joins TRBV28 to TRBJ1-2; 8 nucleotides align to TRBD1. The length of the CDR3 is 14 residues. Trimming at V came to 4 bases and at J to 4 bases, leaving 5 bases not matched to a gene. Per germline, CDR1 MDHEN and CDR2 SYDVKM. The CDR3 loop reads CASSSRGRGYGYTF. DNA of the CDR3: TGTGCCAGCAGTTCCAGGGGGCGCGGCTATGGCTACACCTTC.